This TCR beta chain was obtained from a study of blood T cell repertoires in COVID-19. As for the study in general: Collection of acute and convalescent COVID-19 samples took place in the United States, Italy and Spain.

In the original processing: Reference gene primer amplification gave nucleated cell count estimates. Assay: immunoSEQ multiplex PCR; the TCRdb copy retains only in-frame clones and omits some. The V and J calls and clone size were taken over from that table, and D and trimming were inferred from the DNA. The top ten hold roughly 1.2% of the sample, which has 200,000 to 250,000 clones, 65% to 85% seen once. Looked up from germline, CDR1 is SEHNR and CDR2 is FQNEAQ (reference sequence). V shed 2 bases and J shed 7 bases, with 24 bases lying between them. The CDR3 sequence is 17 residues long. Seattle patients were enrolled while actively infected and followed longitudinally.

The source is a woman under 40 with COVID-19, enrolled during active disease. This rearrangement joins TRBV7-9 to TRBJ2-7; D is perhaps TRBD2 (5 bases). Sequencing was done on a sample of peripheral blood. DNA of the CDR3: TGTGCCAGCAGCTTAAAAGGGCAGATATTGAGGGTGGGGGAGCAGTACTTC. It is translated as CASSLKGQILRVGEQYF.